The rows below give T cell receptor beta chains drawn from one sample of a study of T cell responses to AZD1222 COVID-19 vaccine. The assay was immunoSEQ multiplex PCR, and TCRdb's table has in-frame clones only and misses some. The table includes over 150,000 clones, around 91% detected once. This specimen consisted of peripheral blood, obtained on day 0 of AZD1222 vaccination. These receptors all stem from an adult in good health. Both conserved end residues are part of each CDR3. D genes are given only for firm matches. Expanded clones get a size class; other rows say once, few or many, or leave the size out.

D,J,length,V,size,CDR3,DNA
TRBD2,TRBJ2-7,19,TRBV27,.,CASTRGGGLAGGPVDEQYF,TGTGCCAGCACCCGAGGAGGTGGACTAGCGGGGGGCCCGGTGGACGAGCAGTACTTC
.,TRBJ1-2,13,TRBV5-1,once,CASSLEGAYGYTF,TGCGCCAGCAGCTTGGAGGGTGCCTATGGCTACACCTTC
TRBD2,TRBJ2-5,15,TRBV7-3,.,CASSFLAGLGETQYF,TGTGCCAGCAGCTTCCTAGCGGGGCTAGGGGAGACCCAGTACTTC
.,TRBJ1-4,15,TRBV5-1,once,CASSSGGRVDEKLFF,TGCGCCAGCAGTAGCGGGGGCAGGGTCGATGAAAAACTGTTTTTT
TRBD2,TRBJ2-2,15,TRBV5-1,.,CASTRLTSDTGELFF,TGCGCCAGCACGCGTTTAACTAGCGACACCGGGGAGCTGTTTTTT
TRBD2,TRBJ2-3,17,TRBV5-4,.,CASSRTSGGGSTDTQYF,TGTGCCAGCAGCCGGACTAGCGGGGGGGGTAGCACAGATACGCAGTATTTT
.,TRBJ1-2,16,TRBV6-2/TRBV6-3,.,CASSNGTPDTNYGYTF,TGTGCCAGCAGCAACGGGACACCCGATACCAACTATGGCTACACCTTC
.,TRBJ1-1,14,TRBV7-9,.,CASSLDRTRAEAFF,TGTGCCAGCAGCTTAGATCGGACCAGGGCTGAAGCTTTCTTT
.,TRBJ2-7,15,TRBV5-5,.,CASSLRGDSRGEQYF,TGTGCCAGCAGCTTGAGAGGGGACTCCCGAGGCGAGCAGTACTTC
.,TRBJ2-3,14,TRBV7-3,.,CASSFGRSADTQYF,TGTGCCAGCAGCTTTGGGAGGTCGGCAGATACGCAGTATTTT
TRBD1,TRBJ2-1,16,TRBV7-2,.,CASSLGAGGPYNEQFF,TGTGCCAGCAGCTTAGGGGCAGGGGGTCCCTACAATGAGCAGTTCTTC
.,TRBJ1-1,15,TRBV28,.,CASSLGGYQNTEAFF,TGTGCCAGCAGTTTAGGGGGCTACCAGAACACTGAAGCTTTCTTT
.,TRBJ1-2,13,TRBV6-5,.,CASRLRAFYGYTF,TGTGCCAGCAGATTACGGGCGTTCTATGGCTACACCTTC
.,TRBJ2-7,12,TRBV29-1,.,CSVESPGREQYF,TGCAGCGTTGAAAGTCCAGGGCGGGAGCAGTACTTC
.,TRBJ2-5,13,TRBV12-3/TRBV12-4,.,CASSFQGEETQYF,TGTGCCAGCAGTTTCCAGGGCGAAGAGACCCAGTACTTC
.,TRBJ2-7,13,TRBV7-9,.,CASNRENTYEQYF,TGTGCCAGCAACAGGGAGAACACCTACGAGCAGTACTTC